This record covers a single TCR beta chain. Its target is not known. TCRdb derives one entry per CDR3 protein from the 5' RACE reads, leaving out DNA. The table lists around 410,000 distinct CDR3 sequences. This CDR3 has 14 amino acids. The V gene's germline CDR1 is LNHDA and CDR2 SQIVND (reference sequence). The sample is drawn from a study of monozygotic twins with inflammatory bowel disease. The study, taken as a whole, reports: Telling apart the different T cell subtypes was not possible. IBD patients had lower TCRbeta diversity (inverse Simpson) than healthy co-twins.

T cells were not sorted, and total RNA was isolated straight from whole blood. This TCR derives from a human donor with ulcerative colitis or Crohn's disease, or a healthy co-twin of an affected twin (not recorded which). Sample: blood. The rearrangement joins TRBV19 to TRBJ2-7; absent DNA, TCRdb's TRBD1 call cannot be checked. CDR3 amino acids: CASSIAGDSYEQYF. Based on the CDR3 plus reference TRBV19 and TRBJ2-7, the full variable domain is DGGITQSPKYLFRKEGQNVTLSCEQNLNHDAMYWYRQDPGQGLRLIYYSQIVNDFQKGDIAEGYSVSREKKESFPLTVTSAQKNPTAFYLCASSIAGDSYEQYFGPGTRLTVT.